This TCR beta chain came from a study of T cell changes during pregnancy in multiple sclerosis. TCRdb's copy holds only in-frame clones and misses some; the assay was immunoSEQ multiplex PCR. The repertoire holds about 61,000 clones, with about nine tenths as singletons. The source of this sequence is a female donor in good health, enrolled as a control in a pregnancy study. The sequencing used peripheral blood, collected in the first trimester of pregnancy.

The CDR3 bases are TGTGCCAGCAGCCCCTTGGGGGGAGGAGACACCGGGGAGCTGTTTTTT. This encodes CASSPLGGGDTGELFF. The rearrangement links TRBV7-2 to TRBJ2-2; perhaps TRBD2 as D (6 bases). The V end was cut by 5 bases, the J end by 3 bases, with 16 bases between. This CDR3 spans 16 amino acids. CDR1 and CDR2 (germline): SGHTA, FQGNSA.